Below are 15 T cell receptor beta chains sequenced from a single sample in a study of control samples from healthy donors and cancer patients. Data came from immunoSEQ multiplex PCR; TCRdb stores just in-frame clones and leaves some out. The repertoire holds 70,000 to 90,000 clones, approximately 90% seen once, with over 1.5% in the top ten. The sequenced material came from PBMCs. These receptors came from a woman in her sixties with head and neck cancer.

V is TRBV7-2 and J is TRBJ2-1; possibly TRBD2 for D (6 bases). This CDR3 is 16 amino acids long. V was cut by 2 bases and J by 2 bases, with 13 bases left in between. The V gene's germline CDR1 is SGHTA and CDR2 FQGNSA. The CDR3 coding sequence is TGTGCCAGCAGCTTAACGCCAAGGGAGGCCTACAATGAGCAGTTCTTC. Encoded protein: CASSLTPREAYNEQFF. Full variable domain (missing parts from reference TRBV7-2 and TRBJ2-1): GAGVSQSPSNKVTEKGKDVELRCDPISGHTALYWYRQSLGQGLEFLIYFQGNSAPDKSGLPSDRFSAERTGGSVSTLTIQRTQQEDSAVYLCASSLTPREAYNEQFFGPGTRLTVL.

The sample holds one count of this clone. The rearrangement joins TRBV10-3 to TRBJ2-1; D is perhaps TRBD2 (6 bases). V lost 10 bases, J lost 7 bases, and 8 bases lay in between. Looked up from germline, CDR1 is ENHRY and CDR2 is SYGVKD. The CDR3 spans 10 residues. CDR3 residues: CATGGNEQFF. In DNA form, the CDR3 reads TGTGCCACTGGAGGGAATGAGCAGTTCTTC.

The V gene is TRBV9, the J gene TRBJ1-1; the D is unclear. The CDR3 has 14 residues. Deletions cut 2 bases from V and 1 base from J, with 9 bases between. Looked up from germline, CDR1 is SGDLS and CDR2 is YYNGEE. The CDR3 protein is CASSVIEGNTEAFF. The CDR3 coding sequence is TGTGCCAGCAGCGTTATCGAGGGGAACACTGAAGCTTTCTTT.

V usage is TRBV28 and J usage is TRBJ2-1, with a weak D call TRBD2 (6 bases). With 6 bases removed from V and 0 bases from J, the gap between germline ends came to 12 bases. Germline assignment: CDR1 MDHEN and CDR2 SYDVKM. There are 15 residues in the CDR3. CDR3 in DNA: TGTGCCAGCAGCTACCCCGGGAGCTCCTACAATGAGCAGTTCTTC. Its protein is CASSYPGSSYNEQFF.

The CDR3 spells CSASRGSSGRVGDTQYF. The CDR3 DNA reads TGCAGTGCTAGTCGGGGTAGTAGCGGGAGGGTCGGGGATACGCAGTATTTT. This chain joins TRBV20-1 and TRBJ2-3, with 11 bases that match TRBD2. V was pared by 3 bases and J by 6 bases, with 14 bases of the junction left unmatched. There are 17 residues in the CDR3. Germline V gene data show CDR1 as DFQATT and CDR2 as SNEGSKA (reference sequence).

The chain recombines TRBV19 with TRBJ2-2; 9 positions agree with TRBD1. The V and J ends lost 5 bases and 3 bases, in that order; junction bases with no gene match: 4. Germline V gene sequence: CDR1 LNHDA, CDR2 SQIVND (reference sequence). The CDR3 sequence is 15 residues long. The CDR3 protein is CASSSGTGYTGELFF. The CDR3 DNA reads as TGTGCCAGTAGTTCGGGGACAGGGTACACCGGGGAGCTGTTTTTT. Variable domain in full (rest from reference TRBV19 and TRBJ2-2): DGGITQSPKYLFRKEGQNVTLSCEQNLNHDAMYWYRQDPGQGLRLIYYSQIVNDFQKGDIAEGYSVSREKKESFPLTVTSAQKNPTAFYLCASSSGTGYTGELFFGEGSRLTVL.

The genes are TRBV7-9 and TRBJ2-7; 7 bases line up with TRBD1. Germline CDR1 reads SEHNR; CDR2 reads FQNEAQ (reference sequence). CDR3 length equals 15 residues. J gave up 0 bases and V 6 bases, and 8 bases lay outside the gene matches. CDR3 sequence: CASSPQGEISYEQYF. CDR3 DNA: TGTGCCAGCAGTCCTCAGGGGGAGATCTCCTACGAGCAGTACTTC.

The rearrangement joins TRBV6-4 to TRBJ1-1; the D is unclear. V was clipped by 0 bases and J by 10 bases, with 27 bases between them. The germline V gene has CDR1 MRHNA and CDR2 SNTAGT. The CDR3 sequence is 18 residues long. The CDR3 DNA sequence: TGTGCCAGCAGTGACTCGAAAGTTATCCGGGTCCATAAGGATGCAGCTTTCTTT. It translates to CASSDSKVIRVHKDAAFF.

This sequence joins TRBV3-1 (or the pseudogene TRBV3-2) and TRBJ1-1, with TRBD1 matching 9 bases. There are 12 residues in the CDR3. V was clipped by 8 bases and J by 11 bases; unmatched bases: 9. Germline CDR1 is LGHDT and CDR2 is YNNKEL (reference sequence). The chain's CDR3 is CASLSGTGRAFF. CDR3 in DNA: TGTGCCAGCCTTTCAGGGACAGGGCGGGCTTTCTTT.

The chain has TRBV28 and TRBJ2-7; 11 positions agree with TRBD1. The germline gives CDR1 MDHEN, CDR2 SYDVKM. The CDR3 contains 15 residues. After removal of 10 bases from V and 2 bases from J, the junction contained 10 bases not matched to a gene. The CDR3 loop reads CATLGQGANPYEQYF. As DNA, the CDR3 is TGTGCCACCCTCGGACAGGGGGCGAACCCCTACGAGCAGTACTTC.

The chain couples TRBV10-3 to TRBJ1-6, with D possibly being TRBD1 (5 bases). V was cut by 4 bases and J by 5 bases, with 12 bases left in between. Germline CDR1 and CDR2: ENHRY and SYGVKD. This CDR3 contains 15 residues. This chain's CDR3 is CAISVQGNNNSPLHF. CDR3 bases: TGTGCCATCAGTGTCCAGGGAAATAATAATTCACCCCTCCACTTT.

The V gene is TRBV28, the J gene TRBJ1-1; 9 bases align to TRBD1. CDR1 is MDHEN and CDR2 is SYDVKM in the germline V gene. V lost 5 bases to trimming and J lost 4 bases; unmatched junction nucleotides: 8. This CDR3 is 15 amino acids long. CDR3 sequence (DNA): TGTGCCAGCAGTGGTACAGGGGGCGAGAGCACTGAAGCTTTCTTT. Residues: CASSGTGGESTEAFF.

The chain combines TRBV30 with TRBJ2-5, with D possibly TRBD1 on 5 matching bases. Trimming stripped 1 base from V and 5 bases from J, with 11 bases between. Germline lookup yields CDR1 GTSNPN and CDR2 SVGIG (reference sequence). The CDR3 covers 13 residues. The chain's CDR3 is CAWSGRWGETQYF. The CDR3 nucleotides read TGTGCCTGGAGTGGAAGGTGGGGCGAGACCCAGTACTTC.

DNA of the CDR3: TGCAGTGCTAGTTGGAGGCGGGGCAACTCCTACGAGCAGTACTTC. Translating gives CSASWRRGNSYEQYF. The genes are TRBV20-1 and TRBJ2-7; weak D call: TRBD2 (6 bases). The CDR3 length is 15 residues. Looked up from germline, CDR1 is DFQATT and CDR2 is SNEGSKA (reference sequence). Trimming removed 3 bases from V and 0 bases from J, with 15 bases in between.

This rearrangement joins TRBV28 to TRBJ2-1, with 11 nucleotides matching TRBD2. Germline V gives CDR1 MDHEN, CDR2 SYDVKM. The CDR3 is 17 residues long. The V gene end was trimmed by 2 bases and the J gene end by 5 bases; junction bases not matched to a gene: 8. The CDR3 here is CASSLRVGTSGDNEQFF. The CDR3 DNA reads as TGTGCCAGCAGTTTAAGGGTGGGGACTAGCGGCGACAATGAGCAGTTCTTC. The full variable domain, with the rest looked up from reference TRBV28 and TRBJ2-1, is DVKVTQSSRYLVKRTGEKVFLECVQDMDHENMFWYRQDPGLGLRLIYFSYDVKMKEKGDIPEGYSVSREKKERFSLILESASTNQTSMYLCASSLRVGTSGDNEQFFGPGTRLTVL.